This T cell receptor beta chain was observed in a study of blood T cell repertoires in COVID-19. Overall study context: From the United States, Italy and Spain came samples of acute and convalescent COVID-19.

The ends were cut back, 1 base at V and 8 bases at J, with 11 bases in the middle. CDR3 size: 13 residues. The germline CDR1 and CDR2 sequences are SNHLY and FYNNEI. Authors' analysis steps: Amplification of reference gene primers provided the estimated nucleated cell counts. Profiled with immunoSEQ multiplex PCR; TCRdb holds only in-frame clones, not every one. V and J calls and clone size come straight from that table; D and trimming were deduced from the DNA. The table has roughly 290,000 clones, 80% to 90% seen once. This clonotype was sampled from a woman aged 45-59 years who had recovered from COVID-19. This chain joins TRBV2 and TRBJ1-2, with D possibly being TRBD1 (5 bases). Sample: peripheral blood. The CDR3 coding sequence is TGTGCCAGCAGTGAAGACAGGCCCGGCGGCTACACCTTC. Protein product: CASSEDRPGGYTF. Drawing the rest from reference TRBV2 and TRBJ1-2, the complete variable domain is EPEVTQTPSHQVTQMGQEVILRCVPISNHLYFYWYRQILGQKVEFLVSFYNNEISEKSEIFDDQFSVERPDGSNFTLKIRSTKLEDSAMYFCASSEDRPGGYTFGSGTRLTVV.